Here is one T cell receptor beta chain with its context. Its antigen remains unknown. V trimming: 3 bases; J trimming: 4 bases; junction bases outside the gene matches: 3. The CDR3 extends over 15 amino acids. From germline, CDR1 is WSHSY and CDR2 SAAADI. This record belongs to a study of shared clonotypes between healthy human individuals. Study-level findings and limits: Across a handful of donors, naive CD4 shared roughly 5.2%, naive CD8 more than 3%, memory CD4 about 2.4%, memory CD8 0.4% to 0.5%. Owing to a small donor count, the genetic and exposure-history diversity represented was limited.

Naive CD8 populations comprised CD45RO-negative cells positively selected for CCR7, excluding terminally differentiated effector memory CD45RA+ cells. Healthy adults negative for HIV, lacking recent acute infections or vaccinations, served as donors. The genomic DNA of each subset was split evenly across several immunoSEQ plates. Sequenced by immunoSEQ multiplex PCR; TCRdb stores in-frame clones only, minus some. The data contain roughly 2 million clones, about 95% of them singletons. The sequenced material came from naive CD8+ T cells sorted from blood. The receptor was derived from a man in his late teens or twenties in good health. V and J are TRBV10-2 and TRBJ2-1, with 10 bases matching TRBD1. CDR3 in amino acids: CASSEPGQGYNEQFF. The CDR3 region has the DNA TGCGCCAGCAGTGAACCGGGACAGGGGTACAATGAGCAGTTCTTC.